Listed here are 27 T cell receptor beta chains from one sample, sequenced in a study of monozygotic twins with inflammatory bowel disease. TCRdb derives one entry per CDR3 protein from the 5' RACE reads, leaving out DNA. The table for this sample gives 150,000 to 200,000 distinct CDR3 sequences. Sequencing was done on a sample of blood. The receptor set was obtained from a human donor with ulcerative colitis or Crohn's disease, or a healthy co-twin of an affected twin (not recorded which).

The J gene is TRBJ2-3, the V gene TRBV10-3; the D call of TRBD2 rests on TCRdb alone, since no DNA is present to check it. The V gene's germline CDR1 is ENHRY and CDR2 SYGVKD. The CDR3 totals 14 residues. The CDR3 here is CAINDYSSTDTQYF.

The gene calls are TRBV9 and TRBJ2-7; the TCRdb call, TRBD1, lacks DNA for checking. In germline, CDR1 is SGDLS, CDR2 YYNGEE. The CDR3 contains 16 residues. This CDR3 is CASSVDMGRPGDEQYF.

This chain's CDR3 is CASKSGQGDGYTF. The chain combines TRBV6-5 with TRBJ1-2; TCRdb selects TRBD1, and the lack of DNA leaves this call unchecked. Germline values: CDR1 MNHEY, CDR2 SVGAGI. The CDR3 contains 13 residues.

The chain combines TRBV11-2 with TRBJ2-1; TCRdb gives TRBD2 as the D gene, but with no DNA this cannot be confirmed. Germline V gene data show CDR1 as SGHAT and CDR2 as FQNNGV. CDR3 length equals 17 residues. CDR3 sequence: CASSSNSGRAARNEQFF. The variable domain in full, completed from reference TRBV11-2 and TRBJ2-1, reads EAGVAQSPRYKIIEKRQSVAFWCNPISGHATLYWYQQILGQGPKLLIQFQNNGVVDDSQLPKDRFSAERLKGVDSTLKIQPAKLEDSAVYLCASSSNSGRAARNEQFFGPGTRLTVL.

The chain is built from TRBV2 and TRBJ2-3. This CDR3 has 15 amino acids. CDR1 is SNHLY and CDR2 is FYNNEI in the germline V gene. The CDR3 sequence is CASSGLGSRTDTQYF.

V usage is TRBV4-1 and J usage is TRBJ2-3. Germline V CDR1 and CDR2: MGHRA, YSYEKL. The CDR3 length is 21 residues. CDR3 sequence: CASSQDIVGWASMSSTDTQYF.

The chain uses TRBV6-1 and TRBJ1-1; TCRdb gives TRBD1 as the D gene, but with no DNA this cannot be confirmed. Germline V gives CDR1 MNHNS, CDR2 SASEGT. CDR3 size: 16 residues. The CDR3: CASSVLTGTGNTEAFF.

V usage is TRBV6-1 and J usage is TRBJ2-1; TCRdb returns TRBD2, unconfirmable since there is no DNA. In germline, CDR1 is MNHNS, CDR2 SASEGT. There are 15 residues in the CDR3. CDR3 residues: CASSASGSSYNEQFF.

The V and J genes are TRBV7-2 and TRBJ2-7; TCRdb proposes TRBD1, but this gene call is untestable without DNA. This CDR3 contains 16 residues. Germline lookup yields CDR1 SGHTA and CDR2 FQGNSA. The CDR3 region is CASSRSGGWIAYEQYF. The complete variable domain, with remaining parts taken from reference TRBV7-2 and TRBJ2-7, reads GAGVSQSPSNKVTEKGKDVELRCDPISGHTALYWYRQSLGQGLEFLIYFQGNSAPDKSGLPSDRFSAERTGGSVSTLTIQRTQQEDSAVYLCASSRSGGWIAYEQYFGPGTRLTVT.

The chain couples TRBV21-1 to TRBJ1-5; there is no DNA to check the TCRdb D call of TRBD1. TRBV21-1 corresponds to a pseudogene. The CDR3 sequence is 16 residues long. The chain's CDR3 is CASSKSEGEGNQPQHF.

The J gene is TRBJ2-7, the V gene TRBV29-1; TCRdb picks TRBD2, but there is no DNA to check that call. From germline, CDR1 is SQVTM and CDR2 ANQGSEA. This CDR3 has 14 residues. This CDR3 is CSVVGLAGLYEQYF.

The chain links TRBV7-9 to TRBJ2-1. The CDR3 contains 12 residues. CDR1 is SEHNR, CDR2 FQNEAQ, per germline (reference sequence). The CDR3 spells CASSLGGHEQFF.

The chain employs TRBV5-1 and TRBJ2-7. The germline V gene encodes CDR1 SGHRS and CDR2 YFSETQ. The CDR3 is 14 residues long. CDR3 sequence: CASSLGDNTYEQYF.

The chain joins TRBV7-6 to TRBJ1-1. This CDR3 has 17 residues. Germline lookup yields CDR1 SGHVS and CDR2 FNYEAQ. CDR3 protein: CASSLVGGTSPDPEAFF.

This chain uses TRBV30 with TRBJ1-6; there is no DNA to check the TCRdb D call of TRBD1. CDR1 GTSNPN and CDR2 SVGIG come from the germline V gene (reference sequence). The CDR3 is 13 residues long. CDR3 sequence: CAWGGDSRSPLHF.

V usage is TRBV5-5 and J usage is TRBJ2-1; the TCRdb call, TRBD1, lacks DNA for checking. From germline, CDR1 is SGHKS and CDR2 YYEKEE (reference sequence). The CDR3 has 17 residues. CDR3 protein: CASSLKDRDRSYNEQFF.

This chain links TRBV6-1 with TRBJ2-1; TCRdb reports TRBD2, a call that lacks DNA to check it against. CDR1 and CDR2 (germline): MNHNS, SASEGT. CDR3 length: 12 residues. CDR3 protein: CASQVPEKVQFF.

The V gene is TRBV7-6, the J gene TRBJ2-7; the D call from TCRdb, TRBD2, cannot be confirmed without DNA. The germline V gene has CDR1 SGHVS and CDR2 FNYEAQ. The CDR3 totals 14 residues. CDR3 loop: CASSELAGVYEQYF.

V and J are TRBV30 and TRBJ2-6. CDR3 size: 15 residues. Germline-derived CDR1 and CDR2 are GTSNPN and SVGIG (reference sequence). CDR3 protein: CAWSVRGSGANVLTF.

The chain's CDR3 is CGSSDGREYNQPQHF. The chain has TRBV2 and TRBJ1-5. Germline lookup yields CDR1 SNHLY and CDR2 FYNNEI. CDR3 length: 15 residues. Complete variable domain (other parts from reference TRBV2 and TRBJ1-5): EPEVTQTPSHQVTQMGQEVILRCVPISNHLYFYWYRQILGQKVEFLVSFYNNEISEKSEIFDDQFSVERPDGSNFTLKIRSTKLEDSAMYFCGSSDGREYNQPQHFGDGTRLSIL.

This chain uses TRBV12-3 or TRBV12-4 with TRBJ2-1; TCRdb designates TRBD2, a call that cannot be tested without DNA. The CDR3 contains 16 residues. The CDR3 sequence is CASSLMAGGNYNEQFF.

The chain employs TRBV5-1 and TRBJ1-5; TCRdb's D gene call, TRBD1, goes unchecked for lack of DNA. Per the germline V gene, CDR1 is SGHRS and CDR2 is YFSETQ. The CDR3 is made up of 14 amino acids. CDR3 protein: CASSSGTGNQPQHF.

The chain is built from TRBV5-1 and TRBJ1-3; TCRdb returns TRBD1, unconfirmable since there is no DNA. CDR1 and CDR2 from the germline V gene are SGHRS and YFSETQ. The CDR3 sequence is 14 residues long. The CDR3 region is CASSTDRGGNTIYF.

The gene calls are TRBV12-3 or TRBV12-4 and TRBJ1-5; TCRdb lists TRBD1, though no DNA is available to test this call. The CDR3 is made up of 14 amino acids. CDR3 protein: CASSGGTALTAQHF.

The V call is TRBV20-1, the J call TRBJ2-1; TCRdb calls TRBD2, which cannot be checked without DNA. The CDR3 is made up of 12 amino acids. Germline CDR1 is DFQATT and CDR2 is SNEGSKA (reference sequence). CDR3 amino acids: CSAREGGNEQFF.

V is TRBV7-2 and J is TRBJ2-7; TCRdb lists TRBD2, though no DNA is available to test this call. CDR3 length: 13 amino acids. Germline assignment: CDR1 SGHTA and CDR2 FQGNSA. This CDR3 is CASSLGLATEQYF.

The chain links TRBV5-1 to TRBJ2-1; TCRdb gives TRBD2 as the D gene, but with no DNA this cannot be confirmed. Per the germline V gene, CDR1 is SGHRS and CDR2 is YFSETQ. The CDR3 extends over 17 amino acids. The CDR3: CASTFRGGMGEYNEQFF. The complete variable domain, with remaining parts taken from reference TRBV5-1 and TRBJ2-1, reads KAGVTQTPRYLIKTRGQQVTLSCSPISGHRSVSWYQQTPGQGLQFLFEYFSETQRNKGNFPGRFSGRQFSNSRSEMNVSTLELGDSALYLCASTFRGGMGEYNEQFFGPGTRLTVL.